This TCR beta chain was obtained from a study of blood T cell repertoires in COVID-19. The overall study: Sources were T cells, B-cell-depleted T cells, or PBMCs; the material itself was cDNA or gDNA.

This clone has only a few counts. The assay was immunoSEQ multiplex PCR, and TCRdb's table has in-frame clones only and misses some. The data contain a few hundred thousand clones, roughly 88% of them singletons. The germline V gene encodes CDR1 MNHEY and CDR2 SMNVEV (reference sequence). The CDR3 is made up of 14 amino acids. Losses at the gene ends were 6 bases for V and 5 bases for J; bases not matched to a gene: 8. Enrolled through a virtual design, the participants were between roughly 18 and 89 years of age and came from approximately 25 US areas. The origin of this receptor is a woman in her thirties who had recovered from COVID-19. J is TRBJ2-5 and V is TRBV27; TRBD1 matches at 8 bases. The sequenced sample consisted of PBMCs or T cells enriched from blood (not recorded which). The CDR3 DNA sequence: TGTGCCAGCAGCAGGACAGGGTATTCGGAGACCCAGTACTTC. Translating it yields CASSRTGYSETQYF.